This TCR beta chain was retrieved from a study of blood T cell repertoires in COVID-19. At the level of the study: The origin of the acute and convalescent COVID-19 samples was the United States, Italy and Spain. The cDNA or gDNA used as material had been derived from T cells, B-cell-depleted T cells, or PBMCs.

CDR1 and CDR2 from the germline V gene are SGHDT and YYEEEE. This CDR3 has 17 amino acids. The V end lost 3 bases, the J end lost 4 bases, and 19 bases lay between the germline ends. In the original analysis: Quantification of nucleated cells was approximated via reference gene primer amplification. This table comes from immunoSEQ multiplex PCR, and its TCRdb copy is limited to in-frame clones, with some not included. D and trimming were read from the DNA, whereas the V and J calls and clone size are those reported in that table. The sample contains 190,000 or so clones, 70% to 90% of which appear only once.

The chain recombines TRBV5-6 with TRBJ1-4; D is perhaps TRBD1 (6 bases). The receptor comes from a woman aged 25 to 39 with acute or convalescent COVID-19. The source material was peripheral blood. As DNA, the CDR3 is TGTGCCAGCAGCTCGATTAAACAGGGATTCGTTAATGAAAAACTGTTTTTT. This codes for CASSSIKQGFVNEKLFF. The entire variable domain, with the rest obtained from reference TRBV5-6 and TRBJ1-4, is as follows: DAGVTQSPTHLIKTRGQQVTLRCSPKSGHDTVSWYQQALGQGPQFIFQYYEEEERQRGNFPDRFSGHQFPNYSSELNVNALLLGDSALYLCASSSIKQGFVNEKLFFGSGTQLSVL.